This section outlines one T cell receptor beta chain sequence together with its context. What antigen it recognizes has not been identified. Base qualities are missing; no much larger clone stands one base away. From a lookup of the germline V gene (reference sequence), CDR1 and CDR2 are LNHDA and SQIVND. From V the trimming removes 5 bases and from J it removes 8 bases, while the gene matches leave 9 bases of the junction unaccounted for. Its CDR3 holds 14 amino acids, cysteine through phenylalanine. Solely the CDR3 DNA is kept, with 42 bases framed from the first base. This sample was taken from a study of blood T cell repertoires in COVID-19 (dated by TCRdb to the early 2020s). Context from the whole study: Collaborator samples came from the United States, Italy and Spain and covered acute and convalescent phases of COVID-19. The material from the prospective study consisted of cDNA or gDNA derived from T cells, B-cell-depleted T cells, or PBMCs. Deeply sampled blood TCRbeta repertoires from subjects exposed to, actively infected with, or recovered from COVID-19 were included in the dataset. A freely available public database, intended as a resource for researchers studying the immune response to SARS-CoV-2, is where the repertoires were released. The samples were drawn from two sources: the first 160 participants of the ongoing ImmuneRACE study, and 950 to 1,500 subjects contributed by 6 global collaborators. Nearly every sample came with metadata listing a de-identified subject ID, COVID-19 status, age in years and sex. HLA class I and class II types, where available, came from metadata supplied by the sample provider rather than from assay-based typing.

The immunoSEQ Assay, a bias-controlled multiplex PCR, was used to amplify TCRbeta CDR3 regions from genomic DNA. From the authors' description of their analysis: Nucleated cell counts per sample were estimated from amplification of reference gene primers within the assay. To quantify the absolute abundance of each unique TCRbeta CDR3 rearrangement, sequence reads were collapsed and filtered. Productive Simpson clonality was computed per sample as the square root of Simpson's diversity index over productive rearrangements. Imported from immuneACCESS, the table was reduced by TCRdb to in-frame sequences with V and J called. These copies leave out some clones; in studies compared against another copy, an unresolved V gene accounts for under half, and the cause of the remainder is not known. The V and J calls and the clone size are those of that table, but D and trimming were determined from the DNA. This sample holds roughly 140,000 clones; 75% to 90% were observed only once. Roughly 1.6% of the sample belongs to the ten largest clones.

The study at large found these results: The amount of clinical and demographic metadata varied by source and participant and was provided uncurated.

Whole blood was collected in K2EDTA tubes by collaborating institutions according to the institutions' own protocols. Collaborator samples were shipped for TCRbeta analysis as frozen whole blood, isolated PBMCs, or DNA extracted from either sample type. This chain joins TRBV19 to TRBJ1-2, with 9 central nucleotides matching TRBD1. The sequence derives from a woman between 45 and 65 years old with acute or convalescent COVID-19. The material sequenced was peripheral blood. The encoded CDR3 is CASSPGQGFYGYTF. In nucleotides, the sequence is TGTGCCAGTAGTCCGGGACAGGGTTTCTACGGCTACACCTTC.